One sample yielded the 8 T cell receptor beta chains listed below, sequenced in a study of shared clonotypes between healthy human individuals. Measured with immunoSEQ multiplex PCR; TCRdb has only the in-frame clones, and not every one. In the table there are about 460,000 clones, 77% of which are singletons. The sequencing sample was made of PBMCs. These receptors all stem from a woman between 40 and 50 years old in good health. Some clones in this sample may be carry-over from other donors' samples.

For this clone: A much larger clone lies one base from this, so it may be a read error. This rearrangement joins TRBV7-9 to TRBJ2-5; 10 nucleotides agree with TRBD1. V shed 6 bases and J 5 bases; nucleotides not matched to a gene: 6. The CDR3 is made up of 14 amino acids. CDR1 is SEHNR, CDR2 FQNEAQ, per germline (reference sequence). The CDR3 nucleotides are TGTGCCAGCAGTCTGACAGGGGGCAGGGAGACCCAGTACTTC. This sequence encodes CASSLTGGRETQYF.

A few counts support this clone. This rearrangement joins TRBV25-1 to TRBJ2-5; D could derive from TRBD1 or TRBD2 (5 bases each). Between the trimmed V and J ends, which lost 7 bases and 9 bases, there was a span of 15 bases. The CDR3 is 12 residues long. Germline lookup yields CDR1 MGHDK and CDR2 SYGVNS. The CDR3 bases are TGTGCCAGCATGGGGGTGTCTGGGGCCCAGTACTTC. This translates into CASMGVSGAQYF.

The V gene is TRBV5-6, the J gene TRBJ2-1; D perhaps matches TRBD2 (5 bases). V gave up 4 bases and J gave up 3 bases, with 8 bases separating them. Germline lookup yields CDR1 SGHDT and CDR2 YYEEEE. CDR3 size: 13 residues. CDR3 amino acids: CASSPSSYNEQFF. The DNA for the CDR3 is TGTGCCAGCAGCCCTAGCAGCTACAATGAGCAGTTCTTC.

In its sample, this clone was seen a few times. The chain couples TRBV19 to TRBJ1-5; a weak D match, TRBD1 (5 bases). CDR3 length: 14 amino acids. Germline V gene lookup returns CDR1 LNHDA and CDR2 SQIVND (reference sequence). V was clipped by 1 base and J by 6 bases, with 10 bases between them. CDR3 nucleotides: TGTGCCAGTAGTATAGCAGGGTCCGGTCAGCCCCAGCATTTT. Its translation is CASSIAGSGQPQHF.

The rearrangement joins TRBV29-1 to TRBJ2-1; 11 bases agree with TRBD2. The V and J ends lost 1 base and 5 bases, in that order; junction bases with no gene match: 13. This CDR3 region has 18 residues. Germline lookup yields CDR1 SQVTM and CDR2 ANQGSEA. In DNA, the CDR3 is TGCAGCGTTGAAGTTGGGACTAGCGGACCCCGGGGGAACAATGAGCAGTTCTTC. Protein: CSVEVGTSGPRGNNEQFF.

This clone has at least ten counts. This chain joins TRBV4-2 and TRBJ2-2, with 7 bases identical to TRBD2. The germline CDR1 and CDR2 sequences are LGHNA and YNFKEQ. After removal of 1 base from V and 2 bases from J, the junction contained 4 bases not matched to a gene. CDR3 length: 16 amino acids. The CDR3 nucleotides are TGTGCCAGCAGCCAAGGGGGGACTATTAACACCGGGGAGCTGTTTTTT. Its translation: CASSQGGTINTGELFF.

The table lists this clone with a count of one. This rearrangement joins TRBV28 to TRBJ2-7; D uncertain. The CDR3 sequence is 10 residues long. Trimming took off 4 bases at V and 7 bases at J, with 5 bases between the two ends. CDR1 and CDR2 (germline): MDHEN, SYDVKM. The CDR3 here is CASSSGEQYF. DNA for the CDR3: TGTGCCAGCAGTTCGGGTGAGCAGTACTTC.

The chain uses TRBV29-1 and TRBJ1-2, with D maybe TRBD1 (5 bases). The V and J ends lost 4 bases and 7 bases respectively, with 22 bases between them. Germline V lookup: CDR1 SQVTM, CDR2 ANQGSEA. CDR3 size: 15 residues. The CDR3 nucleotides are TGCAGCGTTGGGGGAGGGGAAGGAAGGGTGGGTGGCTACACCTTC. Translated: CSVGGGEGRVGGYTF.